One T cell receptor beta chain is described in this entry. Its antigen is not known. Trimming removed 5 bases from V and 7 bases from J, with 16 bases in between. CDR3 length equals 15 residues. From germline, CDR1 is SGDLS and CDR2 YYNGEE. The data were obtained in a study of cytomegalovirus exposure and HLA in healthy donors. Study-wide results and limits: The productive fraction for most TCR beta V segments was about 90% or about 30% in an earlier analysis. Sequencing depth across donors, presence/absence analyses assumed, was roughly uniform.

The primer mix had 60 Vbeta and 13 Jbeta primers. Measured with immunoSEQ multiplex PCR; TCRdb has only the in-frame clones, and not every one. The repertoire holds 90,000 to 150,000 clones, with around 80% as singletons. Sequenced input: PBMCs. This sequence joins TRBV9 and TRBJ1-6; a weak D match, TRBD1 (6 bases). This clonotype was sampled from a female donor in good health and CMV-seronegative. CDR3: CASSAGGRGNSPLHF. The CDR3 DNA is TGTGCCAGCAGTGCGGGTGGCAGGGGAAATTCACCCCTCCACTTT.